These 7 T cell receptor beta chains share one sample of origin, sequenced in a study of blood T cell repertoires in COVID-19. Profiling relied on immunoSEQ multiplex PCR, and the TCRdb table lists in-frame clones only, not all of them. Of some 330,000 clones listed, roughly 91% were seen once; the top ten hold 1.5% to 2%. The sample consisted of peripheral blood. These receptors all come from a woman aged 25 to 39 with COVID-19, enrolled during active disease.

This clone occurred once. This chain connects TRBV19 to TRBJ2-5; TRBD1 matches 11 bases. The germline gives CDR1 LNHDA, CDR2 SQIVND (reference sequence). CDR3 length: 16 amino acids. V dropped 6 bases and J dropped 7; count of bases not matched to a gene: 13. CDR3 coding DNA: TGTGCCAGTAGCCTCGGTAGCTCCGGGACAGGGGGGACCCAGTACTTC. Amino acid sequence: CASSLGSSGTGGTQYF.

The chain carries TRBV4-1 and TRBJ1-6; 7 nucleotides line up with TRBD1. The CDR3 sequence is 17 residues long. V was clipped by 0 bases and J by 8 bases; unmatched bases: 10. The V gene's germline CDR1 is MGHRA and CDR2 YSYEKL. The CDR3 DNA follows: TGCGCCAGCAGCCAAGAGAGTCGACAGGGAGCAGATTCACCCCTCCACTTT. It is translated as CASSQESRQGADSPLHF.

The chain carries TRBV7-6 and TRBJ2-5; 9 bases are shared with TRBD2. Germline CDR1 and CDR2: SGHVS and FNYEAQ. The CDR3 length is 17 residues. Trimming cost V 1 base and J 5 bases; bases outside gene matches: 11. This CDR3 is CASSLVGGGAVIETQYF. CDR3 DNA sequence: TGTGCCAGCAGCTTAGTCGGCGGGGGGGCCGTGATCGAGACCCAGTACTTC. Drawing the rest from reference TRBV7-6 and TRBJ2-5, the complete variable domain is GAGVSQSPRYKVTKRGQDVALRCDPISGHVSLYWYRQALGQGPEFLTYFNYEAQQDKSGLPNDRFSAERPEGSISTLTIQRTEQRDSAMYRCASSLVGGGAVIETQYFGPGTRLLVL.

This clone is a singleton in its sample. The chain carries TRBV19 and TRBJ2-7, with D hard to call. CDR1 LNHDA and CDR2 SQIVND come from the germline V gene (reference sequence). The germline V and J ends were trimmed by 5 bases and 3 bases, with 14 bases remaining between them. CDR3 length: 14 residues. The CDR3 coding sequence is TGTGCCAGTAGTCCCCAGACTGGGTACTACGAGCAGTACTTC. This encodes CASSPQTGYYEQYF.

V gene TRBV28 combines with J gene TRBJ1-2; possible D gene TRBD1, 6 bases. V gave up 6 bases and J gave up 4 bases, with 15 bases separating them. CDR1 and CDR2 from the germline V gene are MDHEN and SYDVKM. The CDR3 contains 14 residues. DNA for the CDR3: TGTGCCAGCAGCCCGTCCCAGGGGAGCTATGGCTACACCTTC. This sequence encodes CASSPSQGSYGYTF.

The rearrangement links TRBV11-2 to TRBJ1-2; possible D gene TRBD1, 5 bases. This CDR3 has 12 amino acids. V was shortened by 8 bases and J by 2 bases, with 9 bases between the two germline ends. CDR1 SGHAT and CDR2 FQNNGV come from the germline V gene. The CDR3 bases are TGTGCCAGCCGACAGTGGAACTATGGCTACACCTTC. Protein product: CASRQWNYGYTF. Based on the CDR3 plus reference TRBV11-2 and TRBJ1-2, the full variable domain is EAGVAQSPRYKIIEKRQSVAFWCNPISGHATLYWYQQILGQGPKLLIQFQNNGVVDDSQLPKDRFSAERLKGVDSTLKIQPAKLEDSAVYLCASRQWNYGYTFGSGTRLTVV.

The V call is TRBV21-1, the J call TRBJ1-1; the DNA was not used to check the table's D call, TRBD1. TRBV21-1 is recorded as a pseudogene. The CDR3 is made up of 16 amino acids. The CDR3 DNA follows: TGTGCCAGCAGCAAACTTGAGCCCAGGGCCGACACTGAAGCTTTCTTT. It yields the protein CASSKLEPRADTEAFF.